Each of the 18 T cell receptor beta chains below was sequenced from the same sample in a study of human T cells and chemical hapten exposure. Described time point: patch test 2, 6 weeks after DPC sensitization. Treatment reported: therapeutic diphenylcyclopropenone sensitization with weekly scalp DPC. TCRdb re-called the RACE reads through MiXCR, storing one row per CDR3 protein. In the table there are some 57,000 distinct CDR3 sequences, more than 9% of which are singletons. The sample here was whole blood, taken in connection with sensitization to the hapten diphenylcyclopropenone (DPC). The receptor set was obtained from a woman between 45 and 60 years old with alopecia areata. Some clones in this sample may be carry-over from other donors' samples.

This clonotype showed up many times. The rearrangement joins TRBV20-1 to TRBJ1-2; D not certain. V was pared by 6 bases and J by 4 bases, with 15 bases between. Germline V gene data show CDR1 as DFQATT and CDR2 as SNEGSKA (reference sequence). The CDR3 spans 13 residues. The DNA of the CDR3 is TGCAGTGCCCGCCGAGGGATTGGCTATGGCTACACCTTC. Its translation is CSARRGIGYGYTF.

This clonotype was counted a few times. The chain joins TRBV6-5 to TRBJ1-1; D remains ambiguous. V dropped 5 bases and J dropped 9 bases, with 13 bases sitting between them. Germline CDR1 reads MNHEY; CDR2 reads SVGAGI. The CDR3 totals 12 residues. CDR3 region: CASSPGRTQAFF. CDR3 bases: TGTGCCAGCAGTCCCGGACGAACCCAAGCTTTCTTT.

The chain recombines TRBV12-3 or TRBV12-4 with TRBJ2-3, with D perhaps TRBD1 or TRBD2 (5 bases each). This CDR3 contains 14 residues. Trimming stripped 1 base from V and 5 bases from J, with 10 bases between. The chain's CDR3 is CASSLDGAGDTQYF. The CDR3, as DNA: TGTGCCAGCAGTTTAGATGGGGCGGGAGATACGCAGTATTTT.

The V call is TRBV20-1, the J call TRBJ1-1; D perhaps matches TRBD1 (5 bases). CDR1 and CDR2 from the germline V gene are DFQATT and SNEGSKA (reference sequence). The CDR3 has 13 amino acids. V lost 1 base and J 1 base, leaving 7 bases between the germline ends. The CDR3 DNA is TGCAGTGCTAGAGGACAGCCGAACACTGAAGCTTTCTTT. It is translated as CSARGQPNTEAFF.

In its sample, this clonotype was seen a few times. The V call is TRBV20-1, the J call TRBJ2-7; D is uncertain. Germline V gives CDR1 DFQATT, CDR2 SNEGSKA (reference sequence). This CDR3 region has 12 residues. The V end lost 5 bases, the J end lost 1 base, and 9 bases lay between the germline ends. The CDR3 protein is CSASPRSYEQYF. For the CDR3, the DNA is TGCAGTGCTTCCCCACGGTCCTACGAGCAGTACTTC.

V and J are TRBV9 and TRBJ2-5, with 15 positions matching TRBD2. The CDR3 runs to 17 residues. V trimming: 4 bases; J trimming: 1 base; junction bases outside the gene matches: 5. Looked up from germline, CDR1 is SGDLS and CDR2 is YYNGEE. CDR3 in DNA: TGTGCCAGCAGCCAGGGACTAGCGGGGGGCCCCCAAGAGACCCAGTACTTC. Translated: CASSQGLAGGPQETQYF.

The chain uses TRBV6-5 and TRBJ2-1, with 12 bases identical to TRBD2. This CDR3 contains 16 residues. Germline CDR1 MNHEY, CDR2 SVGAGI. J lost 9 bases, V lost 4 bases, and 10 bases had no gene match. The CDR3 here is CASSSPGLAGGSEQFF. CDR3 nucleotide sequence: TGTGCCAGCAGTTCACCCGGGCTAGCGGGAGGGAGTGAGCAGTTCTTC.

The rearrangement uses TRBV24-1 and TRBJ2-1, with D perhaps assigned TRBD1 or TRBD2 (5 bases each). Germline V gene lookup returns CDR1 KGHDR and CDR2 SFDVKD. Trimming pared 1 base from V and 8 bases from J, leaving 11 bases between. CDR3 length: 14 amino acids. The CDR3 DNA follows: TGTGCCACCAGTGATTTTGGGACCTCAGATGAGCAGTTCTTC. Protein sequence: CATSDFGTSDEQFF.

The chain employs TRBV10-1 and TRBJ2-3; 10 bases align to TRBD2. The trim removed 3 bases at V and 4 bases at J, leaving 4 bases unmatched. Germline V lookup: CDR1 WNHNN, CDR2 SYGVQD (reference sequence). The CDR3 covers 15 residues. CDR3 loop: CASSELAGTPDTQYF. The CDR3 bases are TGCGCCAGCAGTGAACTAGCGGGGACCCCAGATACGCAGTATTTT.

This sequence joins TRBV25-1 and TRBJ2-3, with D perhaps TRBD2 (6 bases). Deletions cut 2 bases from V and 3 bases from J, with 12 bases between. The germline gives CDR1 MGHDK, CDR2 SYGVNS. The CDR3 sequence is 15 residues long. As DNA, the CDR3 is TGTGCCAGCAGTGAACGGGGGAAGGGAACAGATACGCAGTATTTT. As protein: CASSERGKGTDTQYF.

This clonotype appeared a few times. The V call is TRBV13, the J call TRBJ2-7; D gene uncertain. V lost 5 bases and J 0 bases, leaving 14 bases between the germline ends. CDR1 and CDR2 from the germline V gene are PRHDT and FYEKMQ (reference sequence). The CDR3 contains 15 residues. CDR3 region: CASSAIRRGSYEQYF. The CDR3 region has the DNA TGTGCCAGCAGCGCGATCAGGAGAGGCTCCTACGAGCAGTACTTC.

This clonotype was counted ten times or more. This sequence joins TRBV6-4 and TRBJ1-6; 7 nucleotides agree with TRBD1. V lost 5 bases and J lost 6; bases outside the gene matches: 7. This CDR3 is 15 amino acids long. Looked up from germline, CDR1 is MRHNA and CDR2 is SNTAGT. DNA of the CDR3: TGTGCCAGCAGTATACAGGGGACGGCTAATTCACCCCTCCACTTT. This gives the protein CASSIQGTANSPLHF.

The chain employs TRBV6-5 and TRBJ2-1; 14 positions match TRBD2. The CDR3 is made up of 16 amino acids. Germline V gene sequence: CDR1 MNHEY, CDR2 SVGAGI. J lost 7 bases, V lost 6 bases, and 8 bases had no gene match. The CDR3 loop reads CASSQTSGRAGNEQFF. Here the CDR3 DNA reads TGTGCCAGCAGCCAGACTAGCGGGAGGGCCGGAAATGAGCAGTTCTTC.

This clonotype was seen only a few times. This chain connects TRBV7-2 to TRBJ1-3, with D possibly being TRBD1 (6 bases). The CDR3 extends over 14 amino acids. CDR1 SGHTA and CDR2 FQGNSA come from the germline V gene. The V gene lost 6 bases and the J gene lost 4 bases, with 13 bases spanning the gap. As DNA, the CDR3 is TGTGCCAGCAGTTCACAGGGTACCGGAAACACCATATATTTT. This encodes CASSSQGTGNTIYF.

The sample holds many counts of this clonotype. The genes are TRBV7-2 and TRBJ1-5, with a tentative D call TRBD1 (6 bases). The germline gives CDR1 SGHTA, CDR2 FQGNSA. CDR3 length: 15 amino acids. V lost 5 bases and J 1 base, leaving 12 bases between the germline ends. CDR3 DNA: TGTGCCAGCAGCCAGAGGCAGGGGAGCAATCAGCCCCAGCATTTT. It encodes CASSQRQGSNQPQHF.

CDR3 loop: CSAWGSKGTEPAETQYF. The CDR3 DNA is TGCAGCGCCTGGGGAAGCAAAGGGACCGAACCGGCGGAGACCCAGTACTTC. V is TRBV29-1 and J is TRBJ2-5; D possibly matches TRBD1 or TRBD2 (5 bases each). Trimming took off 7 bases at V and 5 bases at J, with 29 bases between the two ends. The germline gives CDR1 SQVTM, CDR2 ANQGSEA. CDR3 length equals 17 residues.

This clonotype came up a few times. V is TRBV18 and J is TRBJ2-3, with D perhaps given as TRBD1 or TRBD2 (6 bases each). In germline, CDR1 is KGHSH, CDR2 LQKENI. This CDR3 contains 16 residues. Trimming cost V 2 bases and J 6 bases, with 18 bases left between them. The CDR3 region has the DNA TGTGCCAGCTCACCAACTCTCCGGGGGCCTCCGGATACGCAGTATTTT. It is translated as CASSPTLRGPPDTQYF.

The chain uses TRBV28 and TRBJ2-4, with 10 nucleotides matching TRBD2. Germline CDR1 and CDR2: MDHEN and SYDVKM. V dropped 5 bases and J dropped 0; count of bases not matched to a gene: 16. The CDR3 has 20 amino acids. The CDR3 sequence: CASSPRPWKREGRAKNIQYF. The CDR3 DNA reads as TGTGCCAGCAGTCCACGGCCATGGAAGCGGGAGGGCCGAGCCAAAAACATTCAGTACTTC.